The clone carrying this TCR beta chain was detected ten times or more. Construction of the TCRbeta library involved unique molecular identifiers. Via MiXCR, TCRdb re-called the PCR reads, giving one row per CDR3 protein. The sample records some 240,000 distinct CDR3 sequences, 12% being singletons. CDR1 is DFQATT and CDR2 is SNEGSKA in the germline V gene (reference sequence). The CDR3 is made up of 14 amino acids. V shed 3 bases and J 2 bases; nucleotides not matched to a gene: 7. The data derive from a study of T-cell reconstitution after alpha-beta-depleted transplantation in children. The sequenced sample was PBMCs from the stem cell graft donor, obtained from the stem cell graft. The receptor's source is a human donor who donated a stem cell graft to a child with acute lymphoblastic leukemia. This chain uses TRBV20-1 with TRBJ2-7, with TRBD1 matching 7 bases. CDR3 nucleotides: TGCAGTGCTAGGGTGGGGACAGAAACCTACGAGCAGTACTTC. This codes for CSARVGTETYEQYF.